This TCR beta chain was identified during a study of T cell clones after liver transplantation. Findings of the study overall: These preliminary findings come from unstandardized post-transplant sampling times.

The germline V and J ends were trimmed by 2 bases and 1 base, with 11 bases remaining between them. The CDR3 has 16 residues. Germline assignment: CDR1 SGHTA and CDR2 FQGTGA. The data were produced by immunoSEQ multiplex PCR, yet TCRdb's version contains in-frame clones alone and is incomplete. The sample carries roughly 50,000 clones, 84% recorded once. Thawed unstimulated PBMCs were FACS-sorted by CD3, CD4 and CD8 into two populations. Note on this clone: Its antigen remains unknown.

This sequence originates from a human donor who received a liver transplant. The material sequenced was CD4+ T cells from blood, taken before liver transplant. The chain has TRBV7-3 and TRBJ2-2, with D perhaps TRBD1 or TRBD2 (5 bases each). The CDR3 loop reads CASSLVAGRNTGELFF. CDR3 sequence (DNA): TGTGCCAGCAGCTTAGTGGCAGGGAGGAACACCGGGGAGCTGTTTTTT.